Each of the 11 T cell receptor beta chains below was sequenced from the same sample in a study of blood T cell repertoires in COVID-19. Produced via immunoSEQ multiplex PCR; TCRdb's table is partial and in-frame only. The table shows nearly 300,000 clones, with approximately 90% occurring only once. Sequencing input: peripheral blood. Source of these receptors: a woman in her twenties or thirties who had recovered from COVID-19.

The rearrangement links TRBV7-8 to TRBJ1-2; 9 nucleotides align to TRBD1. With V trimmed by 5 bases and J by 8 bases, 6 bases remained unmatched. The CDR3 runs to 13 residues. Germline values: CDR1 SGHVS, CDR2 FQNEAQ. CDR3 in amino acids: CASSQGQGGGYTF. The CDR3 bases are TGTGCCAGCAGCCAGGGACAGGGAGGCGGCTACACCTTC.

J is TRBJ2-5 and V is TRBV6-2 or TRBV6-3; 8 positions match TRBD2. V lost 2 bases to trimming and J lost 2 bases; unmatched junction nucleotides: 4. The CDR3 runs to 15 residues. Looked up from germline, CDR1 is MNHEY and CDR2 is SVGEGT. The CDR3 sequence: CASSYSGGWQETQYF. DNA for the CDR3: TGTGCCAGCAGTTACAGCGGGGGATGGCAAGAGACCCAGTACTTC.

This chain joins TRBV7-2 and TRBJ2-4, with TRBD2 matching 12 bases. The V gene's germline CDR1 is SGHTA and CDR2 FQGNSA. V shed 3 bases, J shed 1 base, and the junction held 7 bases outside the gene matches. The CDR3 totals 18 residues. In DNA form, the CDR3 reads TGTGCCAGCAGCTTGGGCCTAGCGGGGGGGCTGGCCAAAAACATTCAGTACTTC. It codes for CASSLGLAGGLAKNIQYF.

The chain combines TRBV27 with TRBJ2-3; 9 bases map to TRBD1. The CDR3 consists of 15 residues. Germline CDR1 and CDR2: MNHEY and SMNVEV (reference sequence). V trimming: 6 bases; J trimming: 2 bases; junction bases outside the gene matches: 6. The CDR3 is CASRTGGEFTDTQYF. The DNA for the CDR3 is TGTGCCAGCAGGACAGGGGGGGAATTCACAGATACGCAGTATTTT.

This chain connects TRBV28 to TRBJ2-5; maybe TRBD1 (6 bases). The CDR3 length is 13 residues. V lost 5 bases, J lost 3 bases, and 10 bases lay in between. Looked up from germline, CDR1 is MDHEN and CDR2 is SYDVKM. The DNA for the CDR3 is TGTGCCAGCAGTCAGGACAGAGAAGAGACCCAGTACTTC. Protein: CASSQDREETQYF.

This rearrangement joins TRBV30 to TRBJ2-1, with D perhaps TRBD1 (5 bases). Per germline, CDR1 GTSNPN and CDR2 SVGIG (reference sequence). The CDR3 is 13 amino acids. Trimming cost V 2 bases and J 6 bases, with 11 bases left between them. CDR3 loop: CAWSNRNANEQFF. In DNA, the CDR3 is TGTGCCTGGAGTAACAGGAACGCCAATGAGCAGTTCTTC. Filled out from reference TRBV30 and TRBJ2-1, the complete variable domain reads SQTIHQWPATLVQPVGSPLSLECTVEGTSNPNLYWYRQAAGRGLQLLFYSVGIGQISSEVPQNLSASRPQDRQFILSSKKLLLSDSGFYLCAWSNRNANEQFFGPGTRLTVL.

V and J are TRBV4-3 and TRBJ2-5, with TRBD1 identical over 10 bases. Germline-derived CDR1 and CDR2 are LGHNA and YSLEER. This CDR3 spans 16 amino acids. V shed 4 bases and J 2 bases; nucleotides not matched to a gene: 7. As DNA, the CDR3 is TGCGCCAGCAGCCGACAAAGGGGACAGGGGCAAGAGACCCAGTACTTC. As protein: CASSRQRGQGQETQYF.

This chain uses TRBV14 with TRBJ2-3, with D unclear. The CDR3 extends over 12 amino acids. Germline V gene lookup returns CDR1 SGHDN and CDR2 FVKESK. The V and J ends lost 4 bases and 2 bases respectively, with 4 bases between them. For the CDR3, the DNA is TGTGCCAGCAGCCCAAACACAGATACGCAGTATTTT. This sequence encodes CASSPNTDTQYF.

V usage is TRBV27 and J usage is TRBJ1-2, with D uncertain. V was clipped by 6 bases and J by 8 bases, with 16 bases between them. The CDR3 covers 13 residues. Germline loops: CDR1 MNHEY, CDR2 SMNVEV (reference sequence). CDR3 sequence: CASSPVVSSGYTF. DNA of the CDR3: TGTGCCAGCAGCCCGGTGGTGAGCTCGGGCTACACCTTC.

CDR3 nucleotide sequence: TGCAGTGCCGAGAGAGAGACCCAGTACTTC. It codes for CSAERETQYF. The chain uses TRBV20-1 and TRBJ2-5; D gene unclear. Per germline, CDR1 DFQATT and CDR2 SNEGSKA (reference sequence). CDR3 length: 10 residues. V lost 6 bases to trimming and J lost 4 bases, with 6 bases between them.

The CDR3 reads CASSLGSVPQPQHF. The CDR3 region has the DNA TGTGCCAGCAGCTTGGGGTCGGTACCCCAGCCCCAGCATTTT. V and J are TRBV5-5 and TRBJ1-5; D unclear. The CDR3 contains 14 residues. V was trimmed by 0 bases and J by 7 bases, leaving 11 bases between them. Germline V CDR1 and CDR2: SGHKS, YYEKEE (reference sequence).